Shown below are 31 T cell receptor beta chains from a single sample sequenced in a study of T cell changes during pregnancy in multiple sclerosis. The data were produced by immunoSEQ multiplex PCR, yet TCRdb's version contains in-frame clones alone and is incomplete. The sample lists some 100,000 clones; approximately 92% were seen once. The sample consisted of peripheral blood, taken in the second trimester of pregnancy. The receptors were gathered from a female donor with multiple sclerosis, enrolled in a pregnancy study.

This clone is a singleton in its sample. V and J are TRBV6-1 and TRBJ2-1; possible D gene TRBD2, 5 bases. This CDR3 contains 15 residues. The V gene's germline CDR1 is MNHNS and CDR2 SASEGT. Trimming stripped 3 bases from V and 4 bases from J, with 13 bases between. CDR3 sequence (DNA): TGTGCCAGCAGTGACCCTTGGACGGGGTACAATGAGCAGTTCTTC. Amino acid sequence: CASSDPWTGYNEQFF.

The V and J genes are TRBV19 and TRBJ1-5; 8 nucleotides match TRBD1. The CDR3 has 15 residues. CDR1 and CDR2 from the germline V gene are LNHDA and SQIVND (reference sequence). The V and J ends lost 5 bases and 2 bases, in that order; junction bases with no gene match: 5. The CDR3 DNA is TGTGCCAGTAGTCCCACGGACAGGGGCAATCAGCCCCAGCATTTT. Its translation is CASSPTDRGNQPQHF.

The chain employs TRBV7-2 and TRBJ2-7; D unclear. Trimming pared 1 base from V and 0 bases from J, leaving 10 bases between. This CDR3 has 15 residues. Germline CDR1 reads SGHTA; CDR2 reads FQGNSA. CDR3 sequence: CASSLEPRSSYEQYF. The CDR3 DNA reads as TGTGCCAGCAGCTTAGAACCGAGAAGCTCCTACGAGCAGTACTTC.

This clone was counted between two and nine times. The chain carries TRBV30 and TRBJ2-2; D unresolved. Deletions cut 0 bases from V and 5 bases from J, with 7 bases between. CDR1 is GTSNPN, CDR2 SVGIG, per germline (reference sequence). This CDR3 is 13 amino acids long. The DNA for the CDR3 is TGTGCCTGGAGTGTACAGTGGACCGGGGAGCTGTTTTTT. This sequence encodes CAWSVQWTGELFF.

The chain recombines TRBV10-2 with TRBJ2-2; 8 bases are shared with TRBD1. Germline V gene sequence: CDR1 WSHSY, CDR2 SAAADI. The CDR3 spans 15 residues. Unmatched junction bases numbered 8, after V lost 8 bases and J lost 3 bases. The chain's CDR3 is CASAYRGAYTGELFF. The CDR3 nucleotides are TGCGCCAGCGCTTACAGGGGGGCTTACACCGGGGAGCTGTTTTTT.

V is TRBV6-6 and J is TRBJ1-1; D remains unclear. Trimming removed 2 bases at V and 4 bases at J, with 11 bases between. Germline assignment: CDR1 MNHNY and CDR2 SVGAGI (reference sequence). This CDR3 is 14 amino acids long. CDR3 region: CASSYGRAGTEAFF. CDR3 bases: TGTGCCAGCAGTTACGGGAGGGCCGGCACTGAAGCTTTCTTT.

The chain combines TRBV27 with TRBJ2-5, with a possible D match to TRBD2 (5 bases). Germline-derived CDR1 and CDR2 are MNHEY and SMNVEV (reference sequence). This CDR3 is built from 14 residues. Trimming removed 5 bases from V and 5 bases from J, with 15 bases in between. CDR3 amino acids: CASSTSVLVETQYF. The CDR3 region has the DNA TGTGCCAGCAGTACTAGTGTTCTGGTGGAGACCCAGTACTTC.

Only one count was recorded for this clone. The V and J genes are TRBV5-4 and TRBJ2-1, with 14 nucleotides matching TRBD2. There are 15 residues in the CDR3. After removal of 6 bases from V and 5 bases from J, the junction contained 4 bases not matched to a gene. The germline V gene has CDR1 SGHNT and CDR2 YYREEE (reference sequence). DNA of the CDR3: TGTGCCAGCACACCGGGACTAGCGGGGGACAATGAGCAGTTCTTC. Protein: CASTPGLAGDNEQFF. Combining the CDR3 with reference TRBV5-4 and TRBJ2-1 gives the whole variable domain ETGVTQSPTHLIKTRGQQVTLRCSSQSGHNTVSWYQQALGQGPQFIFQYYREEENGRGNFPPRFSGLQFPNYSSELNVNALELDDSALYLCASTPGLAGDNEQFFGPGTRLTVL.

In this sample, this clone turned up once. The chain combines TRBV11-2 with TRBJ2-7; possibly TRBD1 for D (6 bases). Germline V gene lookup returns CDR1 SGHAT and CDR2 FQNNGV. With 7 bases removed from V and 3 bases from J, the gap between germline ends came to 22 bases. This CDR3 spans 16 amino acids. The CDR3 nucleotides read TGTGCCAGCACCGTTAAGACCCTGGGACAATACTACGAGCAGTACTTC. This codes for CASTVKTLGQYYEQYF.

This clone was found once. The chain employs TRBV5-1 and TRBJ2-1; 9 bases are shared with TRBD2. From germline, CDR1 is SGHRS and CDR2 YFSETQ. Unmatched junction bases numbered 7, after V lost 0 bases and J lost 6 bases. The CDR3 loop spans 16 amino acids. For the CDR3, the DNA is TGCGCCAGCAGCTTGGCCGAAAGGCGGGGGGGCAATGAGCAGTTCTTC. Protein product: CASSLAERRGGNEQFF. Using reference TRBV5-1 and TRBJ2-1 for the parts outside the CDR3, the full variable domain is KAGVTQTPRYLIKTRGQQVTLSCSPISGHRSVSWYQQTPGQGLQFLFEYFSETQRNKGNFPGRFSGRQFSNSRSEMNVSTLELGDSALYLCASSLAERRGGNEQFFGPGTRLTVL.

The gene calls are TRBV6-6 and TRBJ2-3, with D perhaps matching TRBD2 (7 bases). CDR1 is MNHNY, CDR2 SVGAGI, per germline (reference sequence). This CDR3 is built from 15 residues. With 7 bases removed from V and 4 bases from J, the gap between germline ends came to 18 bases. CDR3 nucleotide sequence: TGTGCCAGCAACCTGAGGGGGGGGGTGGCAGATACGCAGTATTTT. Protein: CASNLRGGVADTQYF.

The CDR3 nucleotides read TGTGCCTGGAGTGTGGGTCAGGGGAATCAGCCCCAGCATTTT. It encodes CAWSVGQGNQPQHF. The V and J genes are TRBV30 and TRBJ1-5, with a tentative D call TRBD1 (6 bases). Trimming pared 0 bases from V and 4 bases from J, leaving 10 bases between. The germline V gene encodes CDR1 GTSNPN and CDR2 SVGIG (reference sequence). This CDR3 spans 14 amino acids.

The CDR3 here is CASSLRGLVNDEQFF. CDR3 DNA sequence: TGTGCCAGCAGTTTGCGTGGACTAGTGAACGATGAGCAGTTCTTC. The chain employs TRBV27 and TRBJ2-1; 7 nucleotides align to TRBD2. CDR1 and CDR2 (germline): MNHEY, SMNVEV (reference sequence). This CDR3 is 15 amino acids long. V trimming: 3 bases; J trimming: 8 bases; junction bases outside the gene matches: 10.

The V and J genes are TRBV5-1 and TRBJ2-3, with TRBD2 matching over 11 bases. Germline V lookup: CDR1 SGHRS, CDR2 YFSETQ. Losses at the gene ends were 0 bases for V and 6 bases for J; bases not matched to a gene: 12. There are 18 residues in the CDR3. CDR3 sequence (DNA): TGCGCCAGCAGCTTGGACTTTTCGGCTAGCGGGAGGCGGGATACGCAGTATTTT. Encoded protein: CASSLDFSASGRRDTQYF.

The J gene is TRBJ2-1, the V gene TRBV27; 9 bases are a match to TRBD2. CDR1 MNHEY and CDR2 SMNVEV come from the germline V gene (reference sequence). The CDR3 loop spans 17 amino acids. V dropped 6 bases and J dropped 5; count of bases not matched to a gene: 14. The CDR3 bases are TGTGCCAGCAGCCCTTTACAATCTAGCGGGGAAAACAATGAGCAGTTCTTC. Amino acids: CASSPLQSSGENNEQFF.

J is TRBJ2-2 and V is TRBV5-1, with D tentatively TRBD1 (6 bases). This CDR3 is built from 15 residues. CDR1 and CDR2 from the germline V gene are SGHRS and YFSETQ. Trimming took 1 base from V and 3 from J, leaving 10 bases between them. The CDR3 protein is CASSLMAGDTGELFF. The CDR3 nucleotides are TGCGCCAGCAGCTTGATGGCAGGGGACACCGGGGAGCTGTTTTTT.

The V gene is TRBV5-6, the J gene TRBJ2-1; 13 bases line up with TRBD2. The germline V gene has CDR1 SGHDT and CDR2 YYEEEE. The CDR3 length is 17 residues. With 2 bases clipped from V and 5 bases from J, the junction kept 7 bases outside the gene matches. The CDR3 is CASSFRTSGSLHNEQFF. The CDR3 DNA reads TGTGCCAGCAGCTTCCGGACTAGCGGGAGCCTCCACAATGAGCAGTTCTTC.

The chain joins TRBV5-4 to TRBJ2-1; the match to TRBD1 covers 7 bases. The length of the CDR3 is 15 residues. The germline V gene encodes CDR1 SGHNT and CDR2 YYREEE (reference sequence). The V segment lost 0 bases and the J segment 9 bases; nucleotides outside the gene matches: 9. The CDR3 loop is CASSLGDRVTSEQFF. The CDR3, as DNA: TGTGCCAGCAGCTTGGGTGACAGGGTAACTAGTGAGCAGTTCTTC.

This chain joins TRBV29-1 and TRBJ1-2; TRBD1 matches at 9 bases. V lost 3 bases and J lost 4; bases outside the gene matches: 3. CDR1 and CDR2 (germline): SQVTM, ANQGSEA. This CDR3 comprises 13 residues. CDR3 loop: CSVEGQGTYGYTF. The CDR3 bases are TGCAGCGTTGAGGGACAGGGCACCTATGGCTACACCTTC.

The chain has TRBV30 and TRBJ2-5, with D perhaps TRBD2 (6 bases). CDR3 length: 15 amino acids. Germline V gives CDR1 GTSNPN, CDR2 SVGIG (reference sequence). V shed 5 bases and J shed 5 bases, with 21 bases lying between them. The CDR3 sequence is CAWGTEGGGSETQYF. The CDR3 nucleotides are TGTGCCTGGGGAACCGAGGGCGGAGGGTCGGAGACCCAGTACTTC.

This clone was observed a single time. V gene TRBV7-9 combines with J gene TRBJ1-2; TRBD1 aligns across 7 bases. The CDR3 length is 13 residues. Germline CDR1 reads SEHNR; CDR2 reads FQNEAQ (reference sequence). Trimming at V came to 5 bases and at J to 4 bases, leaving 4 bases not matched to a gene. CDR3 sequence reads: CASSPGQAYGYTF. The CDR3 DNA reads TGTGCCAGCAGCCCCGGACAGGCCTATGGCTACACCTTC.

This clone was counted only a few times. The gene calls are TRBV6-1 and TRBJ2-7, with 11 bases identical to TRBD2. With V trimmed by 10 bases and J by 5 bases, 7 bases remained unmatched. CDR3 length: 13 amino acids. Germline V gene sequence: CDR1 MNHNS, CDR2 SASEGT. The DNA of the CDR3 is TGTGCCACCTTTCGACTAGCGGGAAACGAGCAGTACTTC. This encodes CATFRLAGNEQYF.

This sequence joins TRBV2 and TRBJ2-3, with D maybe TRBD1 (5 bases). Germline CDR1 is SNHLY and CDR2 is FYNNEI. V was cut by 3 bases and J by 4 bases, with 14 bases left in between. This CDR3 is 15 amino acids long. CDR3 sequence reads: CASSDGPRRADTQYF. CDR3 bases: TGTGCCAGCAGTGATGGACCACGCAGGGCAGATACGCAGTATTTT.

V is TRBV6-5 and J is TRBJ2-5, with 11 positions matching TRBD2. The V gene's germline CDR1 is MNHEY and CDR2 SVGAGI. J lost 2 bases, V lost 1 base, and 3 bases had no gene match. The CDR3 loop spans 16 amino acids. The CDR3 reads CASSYLGTSGQETQYF. The DNA of the CDR3 is TGTGCCAGCAGTTACTTAGGGACTAGCGGTCAAGAGACCCAGTACTTC.

The chain links TRBV5-8 to TRBJ2-5, with D perhaps matching TRBD1 (6 bases). Germline V gives CDR1 SGHTS, CDR2 YDEGEE. V lost 0 bases, J lost 6 bases, and 15 bases lay in between. The CDR3 is 15 amino acids. CDR3 sequence reads: CASSLEDSRGKTQYF. The CDR3 nucleotides read TGTGCCAGCAGCTTGGAGGACAGCCGGGGAAAGACCCAGTACTTC.

The chain carries TRBV27 and TRBJ2-1; D is perhaps TRBD1 (5 bases). The CDR3 has 12 amino acids. Germline CDR1 and CDR2: MNHEY and SMNVEV (reference sequence). The germline V and J ends were trimmed by 6 bases and 6 bases, with 9 bases remaining between them. The CDR3 DNA reads TGTGCCAGCAGGGGGCTAACCAATGAGCAGTTCTTC. Residues: CASRGLTNEQFF.

V is TRBV30 and J is TRBJ2-5; TRBD2 matches 7 bases. The CDR3 runs to 14 residues. Per germline, CDR1 GTSNPN and CDR2 SVGIG (reference sequence). V shed 1 base and J 1 base; nucleotides not matched to a gene: 3. CDR3 nucleotides: TGTGCCTGGAGTGGGGGACTACTCCAAGAGACCCAGTACTTC. Translated: CAWSGGLLQETQYF.

The chain joins TRBV5-1 to TRBJ1-5, with 8 positions matching TRBD1. The CDR3 covers 16 residues. From germline, CDR1 is SGHRS and CDR2 YFSETQ. V was pared by 0 bases and J by 3 bases, with 5 bases of the junction left unmatched. CDR3 nucleotide sequence: TGCGCCAGCAGCTTGGGGCCAGGGGGCAACAATCAGCCCCAGCATTTT. It specifies CASSLGPGGNNQPQHF.

In this sample, this clone turned up once. The chain couples TRBV29-1 to TRBJ2-7; 11 bases agree with TRBD2. This CDR3 contains 16 residues. The V gene's germline CDR1 is SQVTM and CDR2 ANQGSEA. With V trimmed by 6 bases and J by 7 bases, 17 bases remained unmatched. The CDR3 sequence: CSVRQGLAGGKGEQYF. CDR3 DNA: TGCAGCGTGCGCCAGGGGCTAGCGGGGGGCAAAGGTGAGCAGTACTTC.

The V gene is TRBV15, the J gene TRBJ1-5; D uncertain. Deletions cut 0 bases from V and 0 bases from J, with 3 bases between. The CDR3 runs 14 residues. Germline CDR1 reads LNHNV; CDR2 reads YYDKDF (reference sequence). Here the CDR3 DNA reads TGTGCCACCAGCAGAGATTATAGCAATCAGCCCCAGCATTTT. This translates into CATSRDYSNQPQHF.

The genes are TRBV10-3 and TRBJ1-5, with 7 bases matching TRBD1. V gave up 6 bases and J gave up 4 bases; unmatched junction bases: 3. CDR3 length: 13 residues. Germline V CDR1 and CDR2: ENHRY, SYGVKD. In DNA, the CDR3 is TGTGCCATCAGGGGGACAGAGAATCAGCCCCAGCATTTT. It encodes CAIRGTENQPQHF.